This T cell receptor (beta chain) was documented in a study of T cells after yellow fever vaccination (dated by TCRdb to between 2018 and 2020). General notes on the study: The SMART-Seq v4 Ultra Low Input RNA kit was used to prepare libraries from fractions with low cell numbers. Two healthy male donors, one aged 18 to 30 and one aged 30 to 40 years, made up the cohort. Bulk TCR alpha and beta repertoires were sequenced longitudinally to track T-cell clones before and after primary and booster YFV17D yellow fever vaccination. Bulk PBMC replicates and cell subsets were isolated from blood drawn at multiple timepoints before and after both primary and secondary immunization.

Beyond this particular receptor, the publication reports: Compared with the primary T-cell response, the secondary T-cell response was weaker but faster, peaking on day 5 rather than day 15. A small fraction of clonotypes showed up in both the CD4 and CD8 compartments, probably as a result of convergent recombination. Most clones expanded after primary vaccination (almost 98% of CD4 and approximately 86% of CD8) were re-detected after the booster, suggesting that broad memory maintenance occurred. Computational filtering was required because FACS-sorted repertoires could contain abundant contaminating clonotypes from the bulk population. Because only a couple of donors were included in the study, the extent to which the findings can be generalized is limited.

The table lists this clonotype with a few counts. Its antigen remains undetermined. No clone much larger than this one lies a single base away; base qualities are absent. V loses 4 bases of germline sequence and J loses 2 bases, and the interval between the two ends is 11 bases. The germline V gene yields SGHRS for CDR1 and YFSETQ for CDR2. There are 14 amino acids in the CDR3, from cysteine to phenylalanine inclusive. The entry retains the CDR3 DNA only, 42 bases that are in frame from base 1. TCR cDNA was synthesized by 5'RACE template switching, which introduced a universal primer site and unique molecular identifiers. Priming for cDNA synthesis came from both the TCR alpha and TCR beta constant segments. Libraries were amplified in two PCR steps, with sample barcodes and sequencing adapters added in the second step. Libraries were sequenced on Illumina HiSeq 2500 (2x100 bp) or NovaSeq (2x150 bp). Concerning the study's data processing: MIGEC was used to demultiplex reads and collapse the reads into UMI consensus sequences, and MiXCR was used for V(D)J alignment. Clonotypes responding to the vaccine were identified with edgeR on replicate PBMC samples, with the criteria of FDR below 0.01 and a log2 fold change above 5 up to day 15. Each bulk clonotype was labeled CD4 or CD8 based on which sequenced repertoire, CD4 or CD8, contained the clonotype at higher abundance. The raw public data were reprocessed by TCRdb itself: fastp quality trimming at Q25, MiXCR clonotype calling, in-frame beta chains only. All rows with the same CDR3 protein become a single entry with the most common DNA and genes. These V and J calls are TCRdb output, not the study's own analysis. The sample profile shows roughly 300,000 distinct CDR3 sequences; 7% to 9% of them were found once. The ten most abundant clones make up around 17% of the sample.

The meaning of the sample's treatment or condition label: live attenuated yellow fever vaccine strain. At every blood-draw timepoint, two biological replicates of bulk PBMCs were collected. A standard Ficoll-Paque protocol was used to isolate PBMCs from peripheral blood. RNA was extracted with TriZol from bulk PBMCs, CD4 and CD8 fractions, and dextramer-positive and dextramer-negative fractions. This TCR was sampled from a man aged 18 to 29 who received the YFV17D yellow fever vaccine. The chain links TRBV5-1 with TRBJ2-3, with a weak D call of TRBD2 (5 bases match). The sample consisted of PBMCs, taken about 41 days after the first yellow fever vaccination. The DNA reads TGCGCCAGCAGCGACGAGACTATCACAGATACGCAGTATTTT. This sequence encodes CASSDETITDTQYF.